This entry describes one T cell receptor beta chain. TCRdb's table, derived via immunoSEQ multiplex PCR, lists solely in-frame clones and lacks some. The sample yields around 40,000 clones, roughly 90% seen once. These data come from a study of T cell changes during pregnancy in multiple sclerosis. Germline V gene data show CDR1 as SGHNT and CDR2 as YENEEA. V lost 5 bases and J lost 4; bases outside the gene matches: 7. The CDR3 runs to 16 residues. Material: CD8+ T cells from peripheral blood mononuclear cells, obtained in the third trimester of pregnancy. V gene TRBV11-3 combines with J gene TRBJ2-1, with 11 bases fitting TRBD2. The sequence derives from a female donor with multiple sclerosis, enrolled in a pregnancy study. The CDR3 loop reads CASSTEGTSGYNEQFF. The CDR3 nucleotides are TGTGCCAGCAGCACGGAAGGGACTAGCGGATACAATGAGCAGTTCTTC.